Listed below are T cell receptor beta chains from one sample, sequenced in a study of blood T cell repertoires in COVID-19. Repertoires were generated with immunoSEQ multiplex PCR, while TCRdb's copy carries only in-frame clones and drops some. The sample includes 150,000 to 200,000 clones, 90% seen only once; the top ten take roughly 0.56%. The sample consisted of peripheral blood. The source of these receptors is a man aged 50-60 years with acute or convalescent COVID-19. Each CDR3 is given with its conserved first and last residue. A D gene is named only where the DNA matches it firmly. A row's size may be missing; if present it is once, few, many or a size class.

NA,TRBJ1-1,NA,TRBV14,TGTGCCAGCAGCCTTTTTGAGGGAGTGAACACTGAAGCTTTCTTT,CASSLFEGVNTEAFF
NA,TRBJ2-1,once,TRBV11-2,TGTGCCAGCAGCTTGGGACTGCAACGCTCCTACAATGAGCAGTTCTTC,CASSLGLQRSYNEQFF
TRBD1,TRBJ1-2,NA,TRBV9,TGTGCCAGCAGCGTAGCCTCCAAGACAGGGGTATATGGCTACACCTTC,CASSVASKTGVYGYTF
TRBD1,TRBJ1-2,NA,TRBV27,TGTGCCAGCAGTTTTAGACAGGGTTACGGCTACACCTTC,CASSFRQGYGYTF
TRBD2,TRBJ2-5,NA,TRBV9,TGTGCCAGCAGCGTACTATCGGGAGGAAGACAAGAGACCCAGTACTTC,CASSVLSGGRQETQYF
TRBD2,TRBJ2-2,NA,TRBV28,TGTGCCAGCAGTTTATATCTAGCGGGAGTAGGCGGGGAGCTGTTTTTT,CASSLYLAGVGGELFF
TRBD2,TRBJ2-3,NA,TRBV24-1,TGTGCCACCAGTGGAGCGGGAACAGCAGATACGCAGTATTTT,CATSGAGTADTQYF
NA,TRBJ1-4,few,TRBV5-1,TGCGCCAGTAACTGGGGGGGACGTGAAAAACTGTTTTTT,CASNWGGREKLFF
TRBD1,TRBJ1-1,once,TRBV24-1,TGTGCCACCAACGTGCGGACAGGGAGCACGAGGAGAAGCGACACTGAAGCTTTCTTT,CATNVRTGSTRRSDTEAFF
NA,TRBJ1-1,once,TRBV19,TGTGCCAGTACCCAACCGGGAGGGGGGGCAAGGACTGAAGCTTTCTTT,CASTQPGGGARTEAFF
TRBD1,TRBJ1-6,many,TRBV5-1,TGCGCCAGCAGCTCGACAGGGGTGAATAATTCACCCCTCCACTTT,CASSSTGVNNSPLHF
TRBD1,TRBJ2-3,NA,TRBV5-1,TGCGCCAGCCTCGGTCAGGGGGCCGTAGATACGCAGTATTTT,CASLGQGAVDTQYF
TRBD1,TRBJ2-5,NA,TRBV5-1,TGCGCCAGCAGCTCAGCAGGGGGCCAAGAGACCCAGTACTTC,CASSSAGGQETQYF
TRBD2,TRBJ2-2,NA,TRBV20-1,TGCAGTGCAAGTCCCGGGACTAGCGGGATAAGAGGGGAGCTGTTTTTT,CSASPGTSGIRGELFF
TRBD2,TRBJ2-1,NA,TRBV7-3,TGTGCCAGCAGCTTAGTTGCGGGGGAGGGACTAGCGGGAGAGGGGCCGCTCAATGAGCAGTTCTTC,CASSLVAGEGLAGEGPLNEQFF
NA,TRBJ1-2,NA,TRBV5-1,TGCGCCAGCAGCTTGGGTGGTGAGAACTATGGCTACACCTTC,CASSLGGENYGYTF
TRBD1,TRBJ2-2,NA,TRBV14,TGTGCCAGCAGCCAGGACAGGGGGCTCGCCGGGGAGCTGTTTTTT,CASSQDRGLAGELFF
TRBD2,TRBJ2-1,NA,TRBV9,TGTGCCAGCAGCGTAGTCCCCCCGGAGCGGGAGGGCCACTACAATGAGCAGTTCTTC,CASSVVPPEREGHYNEQFF
TRBD2,TRBJ2-5,NA,TRBV7-2,TGTGCCAGCAGCGCGCTAGCGGGAGTAGGTGAGACCCAGTACTTC,CASSALAGVGETQYF
NA,TRBJ1-1,NA,TRBV6-4,TGTGCCAGCAGTGAATCATTCGGGACTGAAGCTTTCTTT,CASSESFGTEAFF
TRBD1,TRBJ2-6,NA,TRBV6-5,TGTGCCAGCAGTTGGACAGGGTTCGGGGCCAACGTCCTGACTTTC,CASSWTGFGANVLTF
NA,TRBJ2-3,NA,TRBV5-8,TGTGCCAGCAGCTTGTTCCTGGCAGGCACAGATACGCAGTATTTT,CASSLFLAGTDTQYF
NA,TRBJ1-3,once,TRBV28,TGTGCCAGCAGTTTGACAGTTTACGGCGGAAACACCATATATTTT,CASSLTVYGGNTIYF
TRBD2,TRBJ2-3,NA,TRBV15,TGTGCCACCAGCAATCCTCGACTAGCGGGGGGCGAGACCCTTGGCACAGATACGCAGTATTTT,CATSNPRLAGGETLGTDTQYF